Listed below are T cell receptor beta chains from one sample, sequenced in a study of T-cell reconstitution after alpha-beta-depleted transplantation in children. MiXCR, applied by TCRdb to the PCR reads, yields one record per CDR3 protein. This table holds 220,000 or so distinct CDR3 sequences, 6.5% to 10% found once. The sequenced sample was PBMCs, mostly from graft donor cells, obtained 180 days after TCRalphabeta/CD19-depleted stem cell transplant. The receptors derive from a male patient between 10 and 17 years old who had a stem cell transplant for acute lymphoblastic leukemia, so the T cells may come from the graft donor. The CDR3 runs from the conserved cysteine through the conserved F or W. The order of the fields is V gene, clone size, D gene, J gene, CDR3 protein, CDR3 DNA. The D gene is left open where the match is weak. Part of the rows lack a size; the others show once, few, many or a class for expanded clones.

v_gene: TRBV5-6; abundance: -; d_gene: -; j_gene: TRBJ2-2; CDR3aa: CARGPGDTPHTGELFF; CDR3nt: TGTGCCAGGGGCCCTGGGGACACCCCACACACCGGGGAGCTGTTTTTT
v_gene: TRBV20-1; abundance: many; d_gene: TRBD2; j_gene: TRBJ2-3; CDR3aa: CSPRAGALPDTQYF; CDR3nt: TGCAGTCCCCGCGCGGGAGCGCTCCCAGATACGCAGTATTTT
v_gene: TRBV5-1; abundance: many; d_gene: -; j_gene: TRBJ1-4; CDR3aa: CASSLDSANEKLFF; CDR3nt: TGCGCCAGCAGCTTGGACAGTGCCAATGAAAAACTGTTTTTT
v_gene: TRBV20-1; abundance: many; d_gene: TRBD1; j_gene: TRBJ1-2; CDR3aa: CSAIPGTGGGYTF; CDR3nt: TGCAGTGCTATTCCCGGGACAGGGGGAGGCTACACCTTC
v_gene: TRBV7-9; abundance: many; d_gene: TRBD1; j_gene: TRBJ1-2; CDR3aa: CASSLVSIGQGASNYGYTF; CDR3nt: TGTGCCAGCAGCTTAGTTTCCATCGGACAGGGGGCCTCTAACTATGGCTACACCTTC
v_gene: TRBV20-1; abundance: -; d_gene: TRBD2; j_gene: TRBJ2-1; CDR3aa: CSASQREDYNEQFF; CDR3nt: TGCAGTGCTTCCCAGCGGGAAGACTACAATGAGCAGTTCTTC
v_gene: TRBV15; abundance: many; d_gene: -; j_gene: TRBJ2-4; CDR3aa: CATSRDMKNIQYF; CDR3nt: TGTGCCACCAGCAGGGACATGAAAAACATTCAGTACTTC
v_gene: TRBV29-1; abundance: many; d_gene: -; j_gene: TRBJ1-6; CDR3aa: CSVRQEGNSPLHF; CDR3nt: TGCAGCGTTCGACAGGAGGGGAATTCACCCCTCCACTTT
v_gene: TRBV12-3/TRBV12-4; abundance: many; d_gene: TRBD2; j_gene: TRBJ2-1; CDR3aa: CASSLVLTKLETSPSYNEQFF; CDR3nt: TGTGCCAGCAGTTTAGTCCTGACTAAGCTAGAGACTAGCCCCTCTTACAATGAGCAGTTCTTC
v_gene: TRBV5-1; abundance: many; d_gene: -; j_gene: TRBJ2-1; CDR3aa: CASSLPWGRQAYNEQFF; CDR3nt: TGCGCCAGCAGCTTGCCCTGGGGCAGGCAAGCCTACAATGAGCAGTTCTTC
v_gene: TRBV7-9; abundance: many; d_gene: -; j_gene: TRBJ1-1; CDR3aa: CASSLGHLNTEAFF; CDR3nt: TGTGCCAGCAGCTTAGGACACCTGAACACTGAAGCTTTCTTT
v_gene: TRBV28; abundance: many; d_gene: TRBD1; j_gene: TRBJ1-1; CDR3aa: CASSTPDRGTEAFF; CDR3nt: TGTGCCAGCAGTACCCCGGACAGGGGTACTGAAGCTTTCTTT
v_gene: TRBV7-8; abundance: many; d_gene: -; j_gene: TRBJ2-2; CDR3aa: CAIVIAGELFF; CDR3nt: TGTGCCATCGTGATCGCCGGGGAGCTGTTTTTT
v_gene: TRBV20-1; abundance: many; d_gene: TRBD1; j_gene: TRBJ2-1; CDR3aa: CSAITGEKTTNEQFF; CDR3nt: TGCAGTGCTATAACAGGGGAGAAGACAACCAATGAGCAGTTCTTC
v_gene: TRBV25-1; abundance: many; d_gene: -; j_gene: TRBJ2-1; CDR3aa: CASSLQDYNEQFF; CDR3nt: TGTGCCAGCAGTCTACAGGATTACAATGAGCAGTTCTTC
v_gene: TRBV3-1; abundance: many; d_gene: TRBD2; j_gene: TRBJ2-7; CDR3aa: CASSIAGGTYEQYF; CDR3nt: TGTGCCAGCAGCATAGCGGGAGGGACCTACGAGCAGTACTTC
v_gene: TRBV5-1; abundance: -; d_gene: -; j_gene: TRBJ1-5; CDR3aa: CASTGTPGGAQHF; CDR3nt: TGCGCCAGCACCGGGACCCCTGGGGGGGCCCAGCATTTT
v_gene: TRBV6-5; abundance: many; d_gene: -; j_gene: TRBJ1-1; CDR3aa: CASSFSAGSTEAFF; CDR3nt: TGTGCCAGCAGTTTTTCGGCTGGGAGCACTGAAGCTTTCTTT
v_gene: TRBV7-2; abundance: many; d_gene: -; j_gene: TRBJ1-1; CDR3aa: CASSYDTYTEAFF; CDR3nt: TGTGCCAGCAGCTATGACACCTACACTGAAGCTTTCTTT
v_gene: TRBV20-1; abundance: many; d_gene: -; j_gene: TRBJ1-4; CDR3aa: CSARVYPGTREKLFF; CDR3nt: TGCAGTGCTAGGGTGTATCCCGGGACACGTGAAAAACTGTTTTTT
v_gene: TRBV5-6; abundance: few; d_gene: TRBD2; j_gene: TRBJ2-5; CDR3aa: CASSLAAGGQETQYF; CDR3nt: TGTGCCAGCAGCCTGGCTGCGGGGGGACAAGAGACCCAGTACTTC
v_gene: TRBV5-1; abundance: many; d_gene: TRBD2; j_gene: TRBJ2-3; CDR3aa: CASREAGGSTDTQYF; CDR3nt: TGCGCCAGCAGAGAAGCGGGGGGAAGCACAGATACGCAGTATTTT
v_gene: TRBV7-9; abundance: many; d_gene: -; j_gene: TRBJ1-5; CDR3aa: CASSGTGGSNQPQHF; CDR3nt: TGTGCCAGCAGCGGGACGGGAGGTAGCAATCAGCCCCAGCATTTT
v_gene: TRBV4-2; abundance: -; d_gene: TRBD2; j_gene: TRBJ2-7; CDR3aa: CASSQGLANEQYF; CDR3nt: TGTGCCAGCAGCCAAGGACTAGCGAATGAGCAGTACTTC
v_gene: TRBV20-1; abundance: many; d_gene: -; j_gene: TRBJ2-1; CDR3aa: CSAREGSYNEQFF; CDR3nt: TGCAGTGCTAGAGAAGGGAGCTACAATGAGCAGTTCTTC
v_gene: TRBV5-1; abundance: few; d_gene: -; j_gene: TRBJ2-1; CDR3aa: CASSLAKSGSYNEQFF; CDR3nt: TGCGCCAGCAGCTTGGCCAAAAGCGGCTCCTACAATGAGCAGTTCTTC
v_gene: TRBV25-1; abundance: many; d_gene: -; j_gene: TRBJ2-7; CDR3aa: CASSEYKGDEQYF; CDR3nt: TGTGCCAGCAGTGAATATAAGGGAGACGAGCAGTACTTC
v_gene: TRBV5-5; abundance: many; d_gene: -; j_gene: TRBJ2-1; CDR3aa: CASSLAARGQYNEQFF; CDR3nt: TGTGCCAGCAGCTTGGCGGCTCGGGGGCAGTACAATGAGCAGTTCTTC
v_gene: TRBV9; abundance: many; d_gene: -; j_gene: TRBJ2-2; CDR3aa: CASSVSAGFSGTGELFF; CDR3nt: TGTGCCAGCAGCGTCTCGGCGGGTTTCTCGGGCACCGGGGAGCTGTTTTTT
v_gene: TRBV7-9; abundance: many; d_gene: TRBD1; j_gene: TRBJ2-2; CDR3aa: CASSSGQGALTGELFF; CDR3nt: TGTGCCAGCAGCTCAGGACAGGGGGCTTTAACCGGGGAGCTGTTTTTT
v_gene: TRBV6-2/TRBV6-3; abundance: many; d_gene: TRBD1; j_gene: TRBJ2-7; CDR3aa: CASMYRGTYEQYF; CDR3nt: TGTGCCAGCATGTACAGGGGGACCTACGAGCAGTACTTC
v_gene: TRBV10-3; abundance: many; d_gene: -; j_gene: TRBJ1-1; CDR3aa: CAIKGLGGMNTEAFF; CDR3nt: TGTGCCATCAAAGGGCTAGGGGGTATGAACACTGAAGCTTTCTTT
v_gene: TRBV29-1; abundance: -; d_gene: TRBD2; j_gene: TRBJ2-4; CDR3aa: CSVARTSGGAGSKNIQYF; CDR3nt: TGCAGCGTTGCTCGGACTAGCGGGGGGGCGGGGTCCAAAAACATTCAGTACTTC
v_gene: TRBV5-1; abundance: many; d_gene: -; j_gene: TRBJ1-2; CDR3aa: CASSDYGQNLYGYTF; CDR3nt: TGCGCCAGCAGCGATTATGGACAGAACCTGTATGGCTACACCTTC
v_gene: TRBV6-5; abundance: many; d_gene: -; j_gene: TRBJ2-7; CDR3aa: CASSYPRGLYEQYF; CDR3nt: TGTGCCAGCAGTTACCCCCGCGGTCTCTACGAGCAGTACTTC
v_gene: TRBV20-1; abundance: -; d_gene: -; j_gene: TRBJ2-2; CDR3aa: CGGGARSGELFF; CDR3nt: TGCGGGGGGGGGGCGCGAAGCGGGGAGCTGTTTTTT
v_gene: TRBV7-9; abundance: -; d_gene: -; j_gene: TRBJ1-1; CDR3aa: CASRSPGAVTEAFF; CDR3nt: TGTGCCAGCAGGAGTCCAGGGGCAGTCACTGAAGCTTTCTTT
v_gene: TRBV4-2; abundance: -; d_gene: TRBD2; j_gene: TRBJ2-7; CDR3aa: CASSPDSGGPGGQYF; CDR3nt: TGTGCCAGCAGCCCTGATAGCGGGGGCCCAGGAGGGCAGTACTTC
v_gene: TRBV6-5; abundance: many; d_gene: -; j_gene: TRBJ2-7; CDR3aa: CASTDSPYEQYF; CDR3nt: TGTGCCAGCACGGACAGCCCCTACGAGCAGTACTTC
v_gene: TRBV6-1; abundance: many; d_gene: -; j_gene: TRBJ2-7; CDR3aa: CASSEAPTPGQYF; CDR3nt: TGTGCCAGCAGTGAAGCCCCTACACCGGGGCAGTACTTC
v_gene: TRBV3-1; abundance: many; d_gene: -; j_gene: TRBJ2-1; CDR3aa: CASRGEGGVWDEQFF; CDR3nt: TGTGCCAGCAGGGGCGAGGGGGGGGTTTGGGATGAGCAGTTCTTC
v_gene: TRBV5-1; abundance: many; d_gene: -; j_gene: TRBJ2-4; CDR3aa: CASSSPLQNIQYF; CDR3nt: TGCGCCAGCAGCTCACCCCTACAAAACATTCAGTACTTC
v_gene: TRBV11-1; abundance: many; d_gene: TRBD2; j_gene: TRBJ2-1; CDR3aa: CASSFRLAGGNEQFF; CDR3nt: TGTGCCAGCAGTTTTAGACTAGCGGGAGGAAATGAGCAGTTCTTC
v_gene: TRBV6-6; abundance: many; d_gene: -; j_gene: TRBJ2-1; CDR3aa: CASSYTTDNEQFF; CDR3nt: TGTGCCAGCAGTTACACTACCGACAATGAGCAGTTCTTC
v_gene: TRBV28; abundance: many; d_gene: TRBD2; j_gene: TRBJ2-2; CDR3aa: CASSFGREGPTGELFF; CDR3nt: TGTGCCAGCAGTTTCGGACGGGAGGGCCCCACCGGGGAGCTGTTTTTT
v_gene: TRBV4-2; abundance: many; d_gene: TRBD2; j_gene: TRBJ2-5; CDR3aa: CASSQGSGEETQYF; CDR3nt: TGTGCCAGCAGCCAAGGAAGCGGGGAAGAGACCCAGTACTTC
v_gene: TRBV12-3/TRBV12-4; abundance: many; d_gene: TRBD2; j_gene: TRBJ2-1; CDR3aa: CATQREGMTYNEQFF; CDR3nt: TGTGCCACCCAGCGGGAGGGCATGACCTACAATGAGCAGTTCTTC
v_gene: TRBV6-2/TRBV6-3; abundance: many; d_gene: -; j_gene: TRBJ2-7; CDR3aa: CASTIGDFRGGRLFEQYF; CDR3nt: TGTGCCAGCACTATTGGGGACTTTAGAGGGGGCCGCCTCTTCGAGCAGTACTTC
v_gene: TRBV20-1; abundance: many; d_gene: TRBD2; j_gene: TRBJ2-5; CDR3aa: CSATRLGGQETQYF; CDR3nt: TGCAGTGCTACCCGCCTCGGGGGGCAAGAGACCCAGTACTTC
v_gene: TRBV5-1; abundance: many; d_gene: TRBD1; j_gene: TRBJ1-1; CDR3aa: CASSLDGQGNPEAFF; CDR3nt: TGCGCCAGCAGCTTGGATGGACAGGGGAACCCTGAAGCTTTCTTT
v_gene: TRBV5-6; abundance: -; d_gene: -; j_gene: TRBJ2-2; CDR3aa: CARSFGVIGELFF; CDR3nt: TGTGCCAGGAGCTTCGGGGTCATCGGGGAGCTGTTTTTT
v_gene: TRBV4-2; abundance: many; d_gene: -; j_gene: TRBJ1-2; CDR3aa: CASSQEAGRYGYTF; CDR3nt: TGTGCCAGCAGCCAAGAAGCAGGGAGGTATGGCTACACCTTC
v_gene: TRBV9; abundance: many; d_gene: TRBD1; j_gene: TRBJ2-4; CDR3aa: CASSEDRVGGVRYF; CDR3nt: TGTGCCAGCAGCGAGGACCGGGTAGGGGGCGTACGGTACTTC
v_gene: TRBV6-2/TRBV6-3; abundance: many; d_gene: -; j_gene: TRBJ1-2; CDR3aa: CASSYFRTNYGYTF; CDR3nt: TGTGCCAGCAGTTACTTCCGGACAAACTATGGCTACACCTTC
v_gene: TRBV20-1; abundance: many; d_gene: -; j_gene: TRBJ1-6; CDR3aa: CSARDLGRNSPLHF; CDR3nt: TGCAGTGCTAGGGATCTGGGCCGGAATTCACCCCTCCACTTT
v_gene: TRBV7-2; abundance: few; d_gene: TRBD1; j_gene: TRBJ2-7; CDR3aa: CASSHRTGPYEQYF; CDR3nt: TGTGCCAGCAGCCATCGGACAGGGCCCTACGAGCAGTACTTC
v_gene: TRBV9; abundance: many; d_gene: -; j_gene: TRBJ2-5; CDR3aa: CASSVSSSGETQYF; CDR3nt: TGTGCCAGCAGCGTTTCCTCTTCCGGAGAGACCCAGTACTTC
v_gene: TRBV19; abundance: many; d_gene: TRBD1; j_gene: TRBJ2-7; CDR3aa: CASSAGTGGYEQYF; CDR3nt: TGTGCCAGTAGCGCCGGGACAGGGGGCTACGAGCAGTACTTC